The 12 T cell receptor beta chains in this list originate from one sample, sequenced in a study of blood T cell repertoires in COVID-19. This table comes from immunoSEQ multiplex PCR, and its TCRdb copy is limited to in-frame clones, with some not included. This table holds tens of thousands of clones, 65% to 85% found once. Sequenced input: PBMCs or T cells enriched from blood (not recorded which). Receptors were obtained from a woman in her forties with acute COVID-19.

V usage is TRBV28 and J usage is TRBJ2-3; a weak D match, TRBD2 (5 bases). Germline assignment: CDR1 MDHEN and CDR2 SYDVKM. This CDR3 has 16 amino acids. Trimming stripped 6 bases from V and 3 bases from J, with 19 bases between. The CDR3 protein is CASSPRRGIKTDTQYF. CDR3 DNA: TGTGCCAGCAGCCCTCGGCGAGGGATTAAAACAGATACGCAGTATTTT.

V is TRBV3-1 (or the pseudogene TRBV3-2) and J is TRBJ2-1; 7 bases map to TRBD1. In germline, CDR1 is LGHDT, CDR2 YNNKEL (reference sequence). The CDR3 has 12 residues. Unmatched junction bases numbered 7, after V lost 4 bases and J lost 13 bases. This chain's CDR3 is CASSLDRAQQFF. The CDR3 bases are TGTGCCAGCAGCCTAGACAGGGCCCAACAGTTCTTC.

The gene calls are TRBV29-1 and TRBJ1-1, with D possibly TRBD1 on 5 matching bases. Trimming pared 6 bases from V and 2 bases from J, leaving 13 bases between. The CDR3 has 13 amino acids. The V gene's germline CDR1 is SQVTM and CDR2 ANQGSEA. CDR3 protein: CSVGSTANTEAFF. CDR3 nucleotides: TGCAGCGTAGGATCGACAGCTAACACTGAAGCTTTCTTT.

The CDR3 protein is CASSLGTNTEAFF. CDR3 DNA: TGTGCCAGCAGCTTAGGCACAAACACTGAAGCTTTCTTT. This chain joins TRBV7-9 and TRBJ1-1; no firm D call. V shed 1 base and J shed 2 bases, with 5 bases lying between them. The CDR3 loop spans 13 amino acids. Germline lookup yields CDR1 SEHNR and CDR2 FQNEAQ (reference sequence).

In its sample, this clone was seen once. The J gene is TRBJ2-4, the V gene TRBV27; 9 bases agree with TRBD1. This CDR3 contains 15 residues. V shed 5 bases and J 2 bases; nucleotides not matched to a gene: 4. Per the germline V gene, CDR1 is MNHEY and CDR2 is SMNVEV (reference sequence). The CDR3 nucleotides are TGTGCCAGCAGTCTCTACAGGGGGCCCAAAAACATTCAGTACTTC. Translated, it gives CASSLYRGPKNIQYF.

The V call is TRBV7-6, the J call TRBJ2-1; 10 nucleotides agree with TRBD2. This CDR3 comprises 19 residues. Germline trimming cut 3 bases from V and 5 bases from J; bases unmatched to any gene: 16. Germline CDR1 is SGHVS and CDR2 is FNYEAQ. The CDR3 spells CASSFAVIAGGPGDNEQFF. The CDR3 bases are TGTGCCAGCAGCTTCGCGGTCATAGCGGGAGGTCCGGGCGACAATGAGCAGTTCTTC.

This chain uses TRBV11-3 with TRBJ2-3, with 13 bases matching TRBD2. This CDR3 has 17 residues. In germline, CDR1 is SGHNT, CDR2 YENEEA. J gave up 0 bases and V 4 bases, and 4 bases lay outside the gene matches. CDR3 loop: CASSSGTSGMSTDTQYF. CDR3 in DNA: TGTGCCAGCAGCTCCGGGACTAGCGGGATGAGCACAGATACGCAGTATTTT. Based on the CDR3 plus reference TRBV11-3 and TRBJ2-3, the full variable domain is EAGVVQSPRYKIIEKKQPVAFWCNPISGHNTLYWYLQNLGQGPELLIRYENEEAVDDSQLPKDRFSAERLKGVDSTLKIQPAELGDSAVYLCASSSGTSGMSTDTQYFGPGTRLTVL.

The CDR3 here is CASSSIGGLETQYF. CDR3 in DNA: TGTGCCAGCAGTTCAATAGGGGGCCTAGAGACCCAGTACTTC. This sequence joins TRBV6-5 and TRBJ2-5, with 7 bases aligning to TRBD1. Germline V CDR1 and CDR2: MNHEY, SVGAGI. Trimming removed 4 bases from V and 4 bases from J; junction bases left unmatched: 6. This CDR3 contains 14 residues.

The chain has TRBV11-2 and TRBJ2-1, with TRBD1 matching over 8 bases. Unmatched junction bases numbered 12, after V lost 4 bases and J lost 10 bases. Germline V gene sequence: CDR1 SGHAT, CDR2 FQNNGV. The CDR3 runs 15 residues. In DNA, the CDR3 is TGTGCCAGCAGCTCGACACGACAGGGGACAGCCGAGCAGTTCTTC. This codes for CASSSTRQGTAEQFF.

The chain employs TRBV7-8 and TRBJ1-1; 8 nucleotides align to TRBD1. The germline CDR1 and CDR2 sequences are SGHVS and FQNEAQ. V was clipped by 5 bases and J by 3 bases; unmatched bases: 5. The CDR3 contains 14 residues. Here the CDR3 reads CASSLGQGYTEAFF. The CDR3 DNA sequence: TGTGCCAGCAGCCTTGGACAGGGCTACACTGAAGCTTTCTTT.

This clone was observed a handful of times. Here the CDR3 reads CASSPRGLAGVRDTQYF. CDR3 DNA sequence: TGTGCCAGCAGCCCTCGCGGGCTAGCGGGAGTAAGGGATACGCAGTATTTT. The rearrangement links TRBV7-6 to TRBJ2-3; 10 nucleotides match TRBD2. After removal of 5 bases from V and 6 bases from J, the junction contained 14 bases not matched to a gene. The CDR3 has 17 residues. The germline V gene encodes CDR1 SGHVS and CDR2 FNYEAQ.

This clone was picked up one time. This chain connects TRBV19 to TRBJ2-6, with 7 nucleotides matching TRBD2. Germline CDR1 and CDR2: LNHDA and SQIVND (reference sequence). This CDR3 contains 16 residues. Unmatched junction bases numbered 4, after V lost 1 base and J lost 4 bases. The DNA of the CDR3 is TGTGCCAGTAGTATAGGAAGGGGAGGGGGGGCCAACGTCCTGACTTTC. This sequence encodes CASSIGRGGGANVLTF.